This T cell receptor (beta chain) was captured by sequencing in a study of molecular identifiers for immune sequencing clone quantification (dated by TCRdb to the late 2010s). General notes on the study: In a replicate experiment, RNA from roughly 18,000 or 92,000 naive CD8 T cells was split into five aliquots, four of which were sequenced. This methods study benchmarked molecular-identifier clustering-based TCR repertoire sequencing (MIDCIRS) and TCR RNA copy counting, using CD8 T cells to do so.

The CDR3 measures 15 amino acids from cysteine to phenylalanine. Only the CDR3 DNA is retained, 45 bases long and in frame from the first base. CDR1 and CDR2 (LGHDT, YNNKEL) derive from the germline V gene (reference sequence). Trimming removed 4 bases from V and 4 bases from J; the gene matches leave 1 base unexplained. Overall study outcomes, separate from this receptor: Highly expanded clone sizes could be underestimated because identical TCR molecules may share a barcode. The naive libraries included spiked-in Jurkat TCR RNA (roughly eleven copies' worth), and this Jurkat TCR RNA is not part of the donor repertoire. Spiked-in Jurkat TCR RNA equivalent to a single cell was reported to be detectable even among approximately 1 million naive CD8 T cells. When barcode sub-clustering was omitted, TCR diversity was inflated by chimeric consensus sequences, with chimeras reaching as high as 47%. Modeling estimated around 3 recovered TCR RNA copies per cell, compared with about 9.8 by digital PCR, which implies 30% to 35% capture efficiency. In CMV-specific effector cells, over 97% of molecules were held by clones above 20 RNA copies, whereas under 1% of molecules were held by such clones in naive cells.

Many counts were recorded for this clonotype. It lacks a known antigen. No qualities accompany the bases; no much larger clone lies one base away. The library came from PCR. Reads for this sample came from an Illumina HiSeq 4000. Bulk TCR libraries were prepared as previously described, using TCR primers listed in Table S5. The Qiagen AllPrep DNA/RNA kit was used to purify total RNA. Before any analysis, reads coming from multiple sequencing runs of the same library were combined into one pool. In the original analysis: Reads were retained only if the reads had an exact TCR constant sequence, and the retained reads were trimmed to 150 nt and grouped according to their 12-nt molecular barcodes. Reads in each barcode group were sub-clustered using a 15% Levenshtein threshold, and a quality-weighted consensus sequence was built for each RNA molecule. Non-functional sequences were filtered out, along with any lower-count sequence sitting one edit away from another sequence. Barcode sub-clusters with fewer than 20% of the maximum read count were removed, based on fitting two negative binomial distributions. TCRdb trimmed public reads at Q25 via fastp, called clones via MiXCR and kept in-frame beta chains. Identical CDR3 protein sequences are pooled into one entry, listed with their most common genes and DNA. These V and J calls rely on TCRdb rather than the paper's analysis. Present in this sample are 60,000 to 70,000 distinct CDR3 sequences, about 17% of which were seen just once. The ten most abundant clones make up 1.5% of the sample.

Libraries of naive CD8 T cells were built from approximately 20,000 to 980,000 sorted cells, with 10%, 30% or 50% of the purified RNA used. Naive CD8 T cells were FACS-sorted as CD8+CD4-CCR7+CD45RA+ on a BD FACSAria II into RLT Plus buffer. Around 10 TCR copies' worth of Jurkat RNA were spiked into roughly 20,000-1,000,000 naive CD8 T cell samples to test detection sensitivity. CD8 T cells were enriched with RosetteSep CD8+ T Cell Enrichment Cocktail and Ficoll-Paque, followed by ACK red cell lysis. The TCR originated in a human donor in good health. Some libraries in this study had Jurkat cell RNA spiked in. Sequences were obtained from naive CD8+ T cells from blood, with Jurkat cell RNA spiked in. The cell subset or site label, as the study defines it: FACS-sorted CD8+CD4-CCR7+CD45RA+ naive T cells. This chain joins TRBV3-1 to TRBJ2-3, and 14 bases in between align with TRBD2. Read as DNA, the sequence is TGTGCCAGCAGCCCGGGACTAGCGGGAGCAGATACGCAGTATTTT. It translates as CASSPGLAGADTQYF.